The 8 T cell receptor beta chains below were found in one sample sequenced in a study of cytomegalovirus exposure and HLA in healthy donors. The PCR ran on 60 Vbeta and 13 Jbeta primers. TCRdb keeps only in-frame clones here, not all; method: immunoSEQ multiplex PCR. This sample yields roughly 100,000 clones, of which 60% to 85% are seen a single time; more than 9% belongs to the top ten. Material for sequencing was PBMCs. All receptors come from a middle-aged man in good health and CMV-seronegative.

The chain has TRBV20-1 and TRBJ1-1; D gene uncertain. The germline V gene encodes CDR1 DFQATT and CDR2 SNEGSKA (reference sequence). V lost 6 bases, J lost 9 bases, and 14 bases lay in between. CDR3 size: 11 residues. DNA for the CDR3: TGCAGTGCGGGGTCTGAGGGCAAAGCTTTCTTT. Its protein product is CSAGSEGKAFF.

The V gene is TRBV30, the J gene TRBJ2-1, with 12 bases lining up with TRBD2. Looked up from germline, CDR1 is GTSNPN and CDR2 is SVGIG (reference sequence). This CDR3 region has 13 residues. J lost 9 bases, V lost 1 base, and 1 base had no gene match. The CDR3 region is CAWSGLAGVEQFF. The CDR3 coding sequence is TGTGCCTGGAGTGGACTAGCGGGAGTTGAGCAGTTCTTC.

The genes are TRBV7-9 and TRBJ2-5; 9 nucleotides agree with TRBD2. Germline V CDR1 and CDR2: SEHNR, FQNEAQ (reference sequence). This CDR3 is 16 amino acids long. Trimming at V came to 5 bases and at J to 5 bases, leaving 12 bases not matched to a gene. This CDR3 is CASSRGVAGAGETQYF. DNA of the CDR3: TGTGCCAGCAGCCGCGGGGTAGCGGGAGCGGGGGAGACCCAGTACTTC.

This clone was picked up one time. The chain employs TRBV6-5 and TRBJ2-1, with TRBD1 matching over 9 bases. Per germline, CDR1 MNHEY and CDR2 SVGAGI. This CDR3 has 15 amino acids. Losses at the gene ends were 2 bases for V and 6 bases for J; bases not matched to a gene: 5. CDR3 residues: CASSYGTGRGNEQFF. The DNA for the CDR3 is TGTGCCAGCAGTTACGGGACAGGGAGGGGCAATGAGCAGTTCTTC.

This clone was counted a single time. As DNA, the CDR3 is TGTGCCAGCAGCGTCCACACATTGACTAGCGGGGGGGGGAATGAGCAGTTCTTC. It encodes CASSVHTLTSGGGNEQFF. The chain joins TRBV9 to TRBJ2-1; TRBD2 matches 14 bases. The CDR3 extends over 18 amino acids. The V and J ends lost 2 bases and 7 bases, in that order; junction bases with no gene match: 11. Per germline, CDR1 SGDLS and CDR2 YYNGEE. The variable domain in full, completed from reference TRBV9 and TRBJ2-1, reads DSGVTQTPKHLITATGQRVTLRCSPRSGDLSVYWYQQSLDQGLQFLIQYYNGEERAKGNILERFSAQQFPDLHSELNLSSLELGDSALYFCASSVHTLTSGGGNEQFFGPGTRLTVL.

V usage is TRBV5-6 and J usage is TRBJ1-4; D is possibly TRBD1 (5 bases). The CDR3 covers 15 residues. CDR1 SGHDT and CDR2 YYEEEE come from the germline V gene. The V gene lost 4 bases and the J gene lost 0 bases, with 10 bases spanning the gap. The CDR3 sequence: CASSPGHATNEKLFF. The CDR3, as DNA: TGTGCCAGCAGCCCTGGACACGCAACTAATGAAAAACTGTTTTTT.

The chain couples TRBV30 to TRBJ1-2; 10 nucleotides agree with TRBD1. The CDR3 spans 12 residues. Trimming at V came to 5 bases and at J to 4 bases, leaving 1 base not matched to a gene. Germline loops: CDR1 GTSNPN, CDR2 SVGIG (reference sequence). CDR3 residues: CAWGQGGYGYTF. The DNA for the CDR3 is TGTGCCTGGGGACAGGGGGGCTATGGCTACACCTTC.

The CDR3 sequence is CASSSLTVSPTEAFF. The CDR3 DNA reads TGTGCCAGCAGCTCGTTGACAGTTAGCCCCACTGAAGCTTTCTTT. J is TRBJ1-1 and V is TRBV7-8, with D possibly matching TRBD1 (5 bases). CDR1 and CDR2 (germline): SGHVS, FQNEAQ. This CDR3 comprises 15 residues. V was trimmed by 4 bases and J by 4 bases, leaving 16 bases between them.